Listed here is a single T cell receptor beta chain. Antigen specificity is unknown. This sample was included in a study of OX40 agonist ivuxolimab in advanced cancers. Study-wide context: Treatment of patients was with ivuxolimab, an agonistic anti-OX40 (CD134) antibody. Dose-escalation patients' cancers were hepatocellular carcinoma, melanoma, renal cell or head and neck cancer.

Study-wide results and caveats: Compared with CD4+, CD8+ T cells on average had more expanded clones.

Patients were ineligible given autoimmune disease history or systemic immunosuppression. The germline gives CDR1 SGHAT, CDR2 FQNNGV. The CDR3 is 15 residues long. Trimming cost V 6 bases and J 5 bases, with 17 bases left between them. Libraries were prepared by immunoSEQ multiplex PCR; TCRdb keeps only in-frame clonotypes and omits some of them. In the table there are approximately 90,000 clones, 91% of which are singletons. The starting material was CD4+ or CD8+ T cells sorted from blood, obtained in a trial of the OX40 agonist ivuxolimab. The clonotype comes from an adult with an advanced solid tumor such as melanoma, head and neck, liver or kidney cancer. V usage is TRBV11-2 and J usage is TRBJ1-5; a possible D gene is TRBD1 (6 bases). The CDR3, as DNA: TGTGCCAGCAGTAAGGGTCAGGGGCTTCATCAGCCCCAGCATTTT. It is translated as CASSKGQGLHQPQHF.